The 27 T cell receptor beta chains below come from one sample, sequenced in a study of T-cell reconstitution after alpha-beta-depleted transplantation in children. A TCRbeta library incorporating unique molecular identifiers was prepared. TCRdb called the PCR reads again in MiXCR, with one record for every CDR3 protein. This sample has about 830,000 distinct CDR3 sequences, with roughly 15% found just once. The specimen was PBMCs, mostly from graft donor cells, collected 360 days after TCRalphabeta/CD19-depleted stem cell transplant. The receptor set was obtained from a male patient younger than 18 who had a stem cell transplant for acute lymphoblastic leukemia, so the T cells may come from the graft donor.

This clonotype was detected a few times. This sequence joins TRBV7-9 and TRBJ1-2; D unresolved. CDR1 and CDR2 (germline): SEHNR, FQNEAQ (reference sequence). V lost 3 bases to trimming and J lost 6 bases, with 8 bases between them. This CDR3 has 12 residues. Written as DNA, the CDR3 is TGTGCCAGCAGCTTTTTCTGGGATGGCTACACCTTC. It yields the protein CASSFFWDGYTF.

The chain has TRBV28 and TRBJ2-1; the D is unclear. The CDR3 extends over 15 amino acids. Germline lookup yields CDR1 MDHEN and CDR2 SYDVKM. The ends were cut back, 7 bases at V and 7 bases at J, with 20 bases in the middle. CDR3: CASNVYSNRRNEQFF. The CDR3 nucleotides are TGTGCCAGCAATGTTTATAGTAACAGAAGGAATGAGCAGTTCTTC.

This clonotype showed up many times. The junction and the germline gene differ at one end; a read error may be behind it. This chain uses TRBV5-1 with TRBJ2-7; D is unclear. Germline values: CDR1 SGHRS, CDR2 YFSETQ. There are 13 residues in the CDR3. DNA of the CDR3: TGTGCCAGCAGTTTAAGGGCTACCTACGAGCAGTACTTC. Its protein is CASSLRATYEQYF.

This clonotype was counted only a few times. The rearrangement uses TRBV2 and TRBJ2-6; 7 nucleotides line up with TRBD1. Germline CDR1 is SNHLY and CDR2 is FYNNEI. J gave up 0 bases and V 8 bases, and 13 bases lay outside the gene matches. The CDR3 extends over 18 amino acids. The CDR3 bases are TGTGCCAGCGGGGAAGACAGGGTCCCCCCCTCTGGGGCCAACGTCCTGACTTTC. This codes for CASGEDRVPPSGANVLTF.

This clonotype has only a few counts. The rearrangement uses TRBV5-6 and TRBJ1-2; D is uncertain. CDR1 is SGHDT and CDR2 is YYEEEE in the germline V gene. CDR3 length equals 15 residues. V was cut by 3 bases and J by 5 bases, with 17 bases left in between. DNA of the CDR3: TGTGCCAGCAGCTCCCCGGGGAGTCCCGATTATGGCTACACCTTC. Translated: CASSSPGSPDYGYTF.

The chain uses TRBV15 and TRBJ2-1; D is perhaps TRBD1 (5 bases). The CDR3 runs to 17 residues. The germline V and J ends were trimmed by 3 bases and 0 bases, with 15 bases remaining between them. CDR1 and CDR2 (germline): LNHNV, YYDKDF (reference sequence). The CDR3 sequence is CATSSTQGADSYNEQFF. DNA for the CDR3: TGTGCCACCAGCAGCACCCAGGGCGCCGACTCCTACAATGAGCAGTTCTTC.

This clonotype was detected many times. The chain links TRBV5-6 to TRBJ2-7, with no clear D. Germline CDR1 reads SGHDT; CDR2 reads YYEEEE. The V end was cut by 0 bases, the J end by 4 bases, with 8 bases between. The CDR3 length is 13 residues. The DNA of the CDR3 is TGTGCCAGCAGCTTGGCCGGTAAATACGAGCAGTACTTC. Translated, it gives CASSLAGKYEQYF.

This clonotype was found many times. The V call is TRBV15, the J call TRBJ2-5; D is uncertain. This CDR3 is 13 amino acids long. The V end lost 0 bases, the J end lost 4 bases, and 6 bases lay between the germline ends. Germline CDR1 and CDR2: LNHNV and YYDKDF (reference sequence). CDR3 sequence (DNA): TGTGCCACCAGCAGAGATCCGGGAGAGACCCAGTACTTC. This encodes CATSRDPGETQYF.

This clonotype was found many times. V gene TRBV21-1 combines with J gene TRBJ2-7; the table gives TRBD1 as D, unverified against the DNA. TRBV21-1 is given as a pseudogene. The CDR3 covers 15 residues. The CDR3 is CASGVMTASSYEQYF. The CDR3, as DNA: TGTGCCAGCGGAGTTATGACAGCTAGCTCCTACGAGCAGTACTTC.

The genes are TRBV20-1 and TRBJ2-5; D gene ambiguous. V was trimmed by 6 bases and J by 8 bases, leaving 13 bases between them. Germline CDR1 and CDR2: DFQATT and SNEGSKA (reference sequence). This CDR3 is 11 amino acids long. CDR3 loop: CSAGSALTQYF. In nucleotides, the CDR3 is TGCAGTGCGGGTTCGGCGCTAACCCAGTACTTC.

This clonotype was seen more than once but under ten times. J is TRBJ1-1 and V is TRBV18; D may be TRBD1 (5 bases). The CDR3 length is 14 residues. Germline loops: CDR1 KGHSH, CDR2 LQKENI. V lost 2 bases to trimming and J lost 5 bases, with 12 bases between them. In DNA form, the CDR3 reads TGTGCCAGCTCACCAATAGGGACGGGGACTGAAGCTTTCTTT. This gives the protein CASSPIGTGTEAFF.

The chain employs TRBV7-3 and TRBJ2-5; weak D call: TRBD2 (6 bases). The CDR3 spans 16 residues. Germline CDR1 SGHTA, CDR2 FQGTGA. V was trimmed by 2 bases and J by 5 bases, leaving 18 bases between them. The CDR3 here is CASSLGVGEEGETQYF. For the CDR3, the DNA is TGTGCCAGCAGCTTAGGCGTCGGGGAGGAAGGCGAGACCCAGTACTTC. Looking up the rest from reference TRBV7-3 and TRBJ2-5 gives the full variable domain: GAGVSQTPSNKVTEKGKYVELRCDPISGHTALYWYRQSLGQGPEFLIYFQGTGAADDSGLPNDRFFAVRPEGSVSTLKIQRTERGDSAVYLCASSLGVGEEGETQYFGPGTRLLVL.

This clonotype was seen ten or more times. This chain joins TRBV5-1 and TRBJ1-1; no reliable D call. With 0 bases removed from V and 3 bases from J, the gap between germline ends came to 9 bases. The CDR3 spans 14 residues. Germline CDR1 is SGHRS and CDR2 is YFSETQ. CDR3 in amino acids: CASSLGEGYTEAFF. The CDR3 DNA follows: TGCGCCAGCAGCTTGGGGGAGGGTTACACTGAAGCTTTCTTT.

The V and J genes are TRBV6-1 and TRBJ2-1; D assignment may be TRBD1 or TRBD2 (6 bases each). In germline, CDR1 is MNHNS, CDR2 SASEGT. Trimming removed 2 bases at V and 8 bases at J, with 19 bases between. This CDR3 has 16 residues. CDR3 protein: CASSESEGFYRDEQFF. Written as DNA, the CDR3 is TGTGCCAGCAGTGAATCGGAGGGATTCTACAGGGATGAGCAGTTCTTC.

This chain links TRBV12-3 or TRBV12-4 with TRBJ2-1; D might be TRBD2 (6 bases). This CDR3 is 19 amino acids long. Trimming shortened V by 8 bases and J by 2 bases, and 28 bases separated the two germline ends. CDR3 in DNA: TGTGCCAGCGGCCCCGGGGGTGCCGGGTGGCTGACGGCCTACAATGAGCAGTTCTTC. This codes for CASGPGGAGWLTAYNEQFF.

This clonotype was detected many times. For the CDR3, the DNA is TGCAGTGCTAGAGAGGGCGGGAGTTACAATGAGCAGTTCTTC. Translating it yields CSAREGGSYNEQFF. V usage is TRBV20-1 and J usage is TRBJ2-1; 7 bases are shared with TRBD2. Germline-derived CDR1 and CDR2 are DFQATT and SNEGSKA (reference sequence). The CDR3 runs 14 residues. Trimming at V came to 0 bases and at J to 4 bases, leaving 3 bases not matched to a gene.

The CDR3 region is CASSFRGANYEQYF. The CDR3 coding sequence is TGCGCCAGCAGCTTCCGAGGCGCCAACTACGAGCAGTACTTC. This chain links TRBV5-1 with TRBJ2-7; no clear D. This CDR3 contains 14 residues. V lost 2 bases to trimming and J lost 3 bases, with 12 bases between them. Germline CDR1 and CDR2: SGHRS and YFSETQ.

This clonotype occurred many times. The V and J genes are TRBV20-1 and TRBJ2-1, with no clear D. The CDR3 is 13 amino acids. Germline lookup yields CDR1 DFQATT and CDR2 SNEGSKA (reference sequence). V was trimmed by 0 bases and J by 1 base, leaving 4 bases between them. This CDR3 reads CSAREYSYNEQFF. CDR3 bases: TGCAGTGCTAGAGAGTATTCCTACAATGAGCAGTTCTTC.

This clonotype was counted a few times. The V gene is TRBV3-1, the J gene TRBJ2-5; 7 bases line up with TRBD1. The CDR3 spans 13 residues. Germline CDR1 LGHDT, CDR2 YNNKEL (reference sequence). J lost 5 bases, V lost 3 bases, and 3 bases had no gene match. For the CDR3, the DNA is TGTGCCAGCAGCCACGACAGGGAGGAGACCCAGTACTTC. As protein: CASSHDREETQYF.

The chain links TRBV6-5 to TRBJ1-2; D is uncertain. Germline CDR1 reads MNHEY; CDR2 reads SVGAGI. This CDR3 spans 12 amino acids. Trimming pared 3 bases from V and 14 bases from J, leaving 16 bases between. The CDR3 spells CASSYPGGSSTF. The CDR3 DNA reads as TGTGCCAGCAGTTATCCGGGAGGGTCGAGTACCTTC.

In this sample, this clonotype turned up many times. V and J are TRBV3-1 and TRBJ2-7, with D uncertain. The V end lost 3 bases, the J end lost 4 bases, and 13 bases lay between the germline ends. The CDR3 loop spans 14 amino acids. The germline CDR1 and CDR2 sequences are LGHDT and YNNKEL (reference sequence). CDR3 amino acids: CASSQQQRSYEQYF. CDR3 DNA sequence: TGTGCCAGCAGCCAGCAACAGAGAAGTTACGAGCAGTACTTC.

This clonotype has ten or more counts. The gene calls are TRBV4-2 and TRBJ2-2, with 7 nucleotides matching TRBD2. CDR3 length: 19 amino acids. With V trimmed by 1 base and J by 4 bases, 15 bases remained unmatched. Germline V lookup: CDR1 LGHNA, CDR2 YNFKEQ. CDR3 loop: CASSQGRLASGGGTGELFF. CDR3 sequence (DNA): TGTGCCAGCAGCCAAGGGAGACTAGCTTCGGGCGGGGGCACCGGGGAGCTGTTTTTT.

The J gene is TRBJ2-3, the V gene TRBV12-3 or TRBV12-4; 12 bases match TRBD2. This CDR3 is 15 amino acids long. Losses at the gene ends were 6 bases for V and 5 bases for J; bases not matched to a gene: 6. The CDR3 region is CASSSSGRAGDTQYF. CDR3 in DNA: TGTGCCAGCAGCTCTAGCGGGAGGGCCGGAGATACGCAGTATTTT.

The chain uses TRBV20-1 and TRBJ2-1; no definite D call. Germline lookup yields CDR1 DFQATT and CDR2 SNEGSKA (reference sequence). The CDR3 spans 17 residues. V was cut by 7 bases and J by 2 bases, with 24 bases left in between. The CDR3 DNA reads as TGCAGTGTTCGAGCCCCATTGGTTAGCTCGGCCTACAATGAGCAGTTCTTC. It encodes CSVRAPLVSSAYNEQFF.

This clonotype was seen only a few times. V and J are TRBV11-1 and TRBJ2-2; D is ambiguous. Germline V gives CDR1 SGHAT, CDR2 FQDESV (reference sequence). This CDR3 contains 17 residues. The V end lost 3 bases, the J end lost 0 bases, and 14 bases lay between the germline ends. Here the CDR3 reads CASSFFVAVSNTGELFF. CDR3 coding DNA: TGTGCCAGCAGCTTCTTCGTGGCGGTCTCGAACACCGGGGAGCTGTTTTTT.

The V gene is TRBV6-6, the J gene TRBJ2-5; D not certain. The germline V gene encodes CDR1 MNHNY and CDR2 SVGAGI (reference sequence). The V end lost 1 base, the J end lost 5 bases, and 5 bases lay between the germline ends. This CDR3 contains 12 residues. In DNA form, the CDR3 reads TGTGCCAGCAGTTACTGGGTCGAGACCCAGTACTTC. Translation gives CASSYWVETQYF.

Only a few counts were recorded for this clonotype. J is TRBJ1-1 and V is TRBV20-1; D possibly corresponds to TRBD1 (5 bases). Trimming removed 6 bases at V and 4 bases at J, with 15 bases between. The germline V gene encodes CDR1 DFQATT and CDR2 SNEGSKA (reference sequence). CDR3 length: 13 amino acids. The CDR3 DNA reads as TGCAGTGCCAGTAACAGGCGCGGCACTGAAGCTTTCTTT. Its translation is CSASNRRGTEAFF.